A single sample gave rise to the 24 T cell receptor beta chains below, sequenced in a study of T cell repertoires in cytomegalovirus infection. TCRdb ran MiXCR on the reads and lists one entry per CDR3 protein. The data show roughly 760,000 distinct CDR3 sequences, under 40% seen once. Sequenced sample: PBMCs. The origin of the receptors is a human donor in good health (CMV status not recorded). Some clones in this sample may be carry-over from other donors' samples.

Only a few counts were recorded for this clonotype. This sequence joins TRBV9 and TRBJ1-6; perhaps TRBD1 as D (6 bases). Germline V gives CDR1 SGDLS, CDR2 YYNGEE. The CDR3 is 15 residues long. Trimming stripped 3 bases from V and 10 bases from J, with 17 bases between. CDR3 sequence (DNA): TGTGCCAGCAGCGCCCAGGGGAGGACGGAATCACCCCTCCACTTT. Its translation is CASSAQGRTESPLHF.

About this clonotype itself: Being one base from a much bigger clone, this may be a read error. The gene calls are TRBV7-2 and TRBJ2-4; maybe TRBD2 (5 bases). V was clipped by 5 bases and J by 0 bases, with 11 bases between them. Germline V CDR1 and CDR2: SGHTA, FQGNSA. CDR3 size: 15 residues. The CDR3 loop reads CASSRGGGAKNIQYF. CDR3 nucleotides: TGTGCCAGCAGCAGAGGAGGAGGAGCCAAAAACATTCAGTACTTC.

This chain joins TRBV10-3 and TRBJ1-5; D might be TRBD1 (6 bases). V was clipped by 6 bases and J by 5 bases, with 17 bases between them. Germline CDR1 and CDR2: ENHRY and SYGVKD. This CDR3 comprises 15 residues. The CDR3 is CAIRSVAGADQPQHF. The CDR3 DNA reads TGTGCCATCAGATCGGTGGCAGGGGCAGATCAGCCCCAGCATTTT.

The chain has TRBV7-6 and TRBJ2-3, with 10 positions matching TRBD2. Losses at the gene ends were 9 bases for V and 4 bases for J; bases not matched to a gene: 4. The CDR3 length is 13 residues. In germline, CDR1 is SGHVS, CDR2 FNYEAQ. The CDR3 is CASSSGSPDTQYF. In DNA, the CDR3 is TGTGCCAGTTCTAGCGGGAGCCCAGATACGCAGTATTTT.

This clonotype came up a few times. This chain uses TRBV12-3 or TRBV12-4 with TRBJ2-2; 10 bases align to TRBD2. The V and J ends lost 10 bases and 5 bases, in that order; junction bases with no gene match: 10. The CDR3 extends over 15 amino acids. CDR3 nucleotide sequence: TGTGCCACCCAAAGCGGGGGGGCCGGGACCGGGGAGCTGTTTTTT. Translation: CATQSGGAGTGELFF.

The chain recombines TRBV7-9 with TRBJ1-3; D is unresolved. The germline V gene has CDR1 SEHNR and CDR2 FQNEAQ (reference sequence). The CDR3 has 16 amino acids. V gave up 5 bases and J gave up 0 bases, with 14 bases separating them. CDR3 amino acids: CASSEPALGSGNTIYF. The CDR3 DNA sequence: TGTGCCAGCAGCGAACCTGCTCTGGGCTCTGGAAACACCATATATTTT.

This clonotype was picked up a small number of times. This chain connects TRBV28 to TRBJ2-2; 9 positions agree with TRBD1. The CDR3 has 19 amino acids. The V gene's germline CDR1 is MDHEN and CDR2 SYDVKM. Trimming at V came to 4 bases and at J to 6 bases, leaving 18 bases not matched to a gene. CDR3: CASSSTGQGGKRVPGELFF. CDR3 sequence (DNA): TGTGCCAGCAGTTCGACGGGACAGGGAGGGAAGAGGGTACCCGGGGAGCTGTTTTTT.

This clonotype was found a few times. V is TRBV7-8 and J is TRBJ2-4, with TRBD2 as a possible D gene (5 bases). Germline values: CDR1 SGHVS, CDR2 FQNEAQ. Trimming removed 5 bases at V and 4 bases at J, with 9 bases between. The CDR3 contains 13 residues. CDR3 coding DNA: TGTGCCAGCAGCCCGCGCGGGAAAAACATTCAGTACTTC. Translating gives CASSPRGKNIQYF.

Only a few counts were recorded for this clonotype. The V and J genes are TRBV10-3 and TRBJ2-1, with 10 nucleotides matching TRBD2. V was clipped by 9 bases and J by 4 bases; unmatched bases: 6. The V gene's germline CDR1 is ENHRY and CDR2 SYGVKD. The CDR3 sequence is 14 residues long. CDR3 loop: CAMSGRADYNEQFF. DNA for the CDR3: TGTGCCATGAGCGGGAGGGCCGATTACAATGAGCAGTTCTTC.

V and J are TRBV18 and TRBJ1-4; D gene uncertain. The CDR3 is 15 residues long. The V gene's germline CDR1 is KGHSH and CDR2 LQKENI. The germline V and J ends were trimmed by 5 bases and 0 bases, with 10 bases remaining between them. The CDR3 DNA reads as TGTGCCAGCTCATCAAAGTTTGCAACTAATGAAAAACTGTTTTTT. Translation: CASSSKFATNEKLFF.

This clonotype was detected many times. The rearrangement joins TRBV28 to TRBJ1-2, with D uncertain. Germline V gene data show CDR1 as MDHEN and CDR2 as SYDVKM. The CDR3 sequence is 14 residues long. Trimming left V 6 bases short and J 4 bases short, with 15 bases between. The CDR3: CASRDRRVGYGYTF. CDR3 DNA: TGTGCCAGCAGGGACCGACGGGTCGGCTATGGCTACACCTTC.

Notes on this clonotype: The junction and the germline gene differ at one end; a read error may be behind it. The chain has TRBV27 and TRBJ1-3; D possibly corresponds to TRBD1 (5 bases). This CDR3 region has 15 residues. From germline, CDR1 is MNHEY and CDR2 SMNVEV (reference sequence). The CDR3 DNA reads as TGTGCCAGCAGTTTGAAGGGGAACTCTGGAAACACCATAGATTTT. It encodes CASSLKGNSGNTIDF.

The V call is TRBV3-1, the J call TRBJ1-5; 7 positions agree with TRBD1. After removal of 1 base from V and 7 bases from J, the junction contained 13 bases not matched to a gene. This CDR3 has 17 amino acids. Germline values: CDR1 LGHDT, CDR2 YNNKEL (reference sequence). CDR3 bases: TGTGCCAGCAGCCAAGGGGCGACAGGGTTACTATTCCAGCCCCAGCATTTT. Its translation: CASSQGATGLLFQPQHF.

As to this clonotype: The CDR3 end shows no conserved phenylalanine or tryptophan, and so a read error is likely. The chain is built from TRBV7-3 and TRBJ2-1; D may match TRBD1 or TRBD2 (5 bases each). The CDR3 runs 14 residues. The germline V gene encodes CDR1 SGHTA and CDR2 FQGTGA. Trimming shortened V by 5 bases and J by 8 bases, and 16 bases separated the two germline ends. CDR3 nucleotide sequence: TGTGCCAGCAGCCCGGGGACCCTGGGGGATGAGCAGTTCTTA. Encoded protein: CASSPGTLGDEQFL.

This chain's CDR3 is CASSSTGRSLNYGYTF. The CDR3 coding sequence is TGTGCCAGCAGTTCGACAGGGAGAAGCCTTAACTATGGCTACACCTTC. This chain joins TRBV27 and TRBJ1-2; 7 bases are shared with TRBD1. The CDR3 is 16 residues long. J was trimmed by 1 base and V by 4 bases; bases with no gene match: 9. Germline-derived CDR1 and CDR2 are MNHEY and SMNVEV (reference sequence).

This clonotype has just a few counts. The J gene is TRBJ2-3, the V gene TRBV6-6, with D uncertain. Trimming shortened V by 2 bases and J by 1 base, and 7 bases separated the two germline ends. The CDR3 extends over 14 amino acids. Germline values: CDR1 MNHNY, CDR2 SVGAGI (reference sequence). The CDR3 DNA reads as TGTGCCAGCAGTTACATGGCCCGCACAGATACGCAGTATTTT. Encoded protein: CASSYMARTDTQYF.

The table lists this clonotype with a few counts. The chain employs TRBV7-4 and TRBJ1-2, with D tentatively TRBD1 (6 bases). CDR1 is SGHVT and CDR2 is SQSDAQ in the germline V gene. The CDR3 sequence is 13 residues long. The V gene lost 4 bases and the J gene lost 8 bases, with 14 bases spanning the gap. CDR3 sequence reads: CASSSLWTVGYTF. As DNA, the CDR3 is TGTGCCAGCAGCTCGCTGTGGACAGTCGGCTACACCTTC.

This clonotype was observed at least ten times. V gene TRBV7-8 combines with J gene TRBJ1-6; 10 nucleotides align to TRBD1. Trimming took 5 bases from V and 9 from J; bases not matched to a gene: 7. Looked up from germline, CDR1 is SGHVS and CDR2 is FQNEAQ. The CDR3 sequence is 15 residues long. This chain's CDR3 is CASSTPDRGPSPLHF. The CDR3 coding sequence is TGTGCCAGCAGCACTCCTGACAGGGGGCCTTCACCCCTCCACTTT.

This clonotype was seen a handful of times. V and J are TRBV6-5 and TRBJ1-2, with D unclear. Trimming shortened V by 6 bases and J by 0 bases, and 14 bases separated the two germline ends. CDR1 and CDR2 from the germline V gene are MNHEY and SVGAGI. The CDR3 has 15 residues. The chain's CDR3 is CASSPGGEANYGYTF. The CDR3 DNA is TGTGCCAGCAGCCCCGGCGGGGAGGCTAACTATGGCTACACCTTC.

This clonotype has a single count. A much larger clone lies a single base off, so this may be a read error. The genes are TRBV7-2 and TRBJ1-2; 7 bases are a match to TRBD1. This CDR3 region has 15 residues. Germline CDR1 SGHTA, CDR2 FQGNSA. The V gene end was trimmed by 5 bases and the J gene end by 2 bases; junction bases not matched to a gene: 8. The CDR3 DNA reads TGTGCCAGCAGCCAAAGGGACAGTGGCAACTATGGCTACACCTTC. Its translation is CASSQRDSGNYGYTF.

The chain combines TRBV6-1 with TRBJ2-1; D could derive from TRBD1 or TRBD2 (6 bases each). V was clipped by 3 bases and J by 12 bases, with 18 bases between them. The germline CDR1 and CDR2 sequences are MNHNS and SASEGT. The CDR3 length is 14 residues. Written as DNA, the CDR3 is TGTGCCAGCAGTGAGATATGGGGGGCAGCAAGGCAGTTCTTC. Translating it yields CASSEIWGAARQFF.

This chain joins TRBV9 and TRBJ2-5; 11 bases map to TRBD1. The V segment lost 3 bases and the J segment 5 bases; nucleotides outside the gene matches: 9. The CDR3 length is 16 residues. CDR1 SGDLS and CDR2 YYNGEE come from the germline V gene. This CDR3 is CASSDRTGGLLETQYF. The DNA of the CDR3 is TGTGCCAGCAGCGATCGGACAGGGGGCCTATTGGAGACCCAGTACTTC.

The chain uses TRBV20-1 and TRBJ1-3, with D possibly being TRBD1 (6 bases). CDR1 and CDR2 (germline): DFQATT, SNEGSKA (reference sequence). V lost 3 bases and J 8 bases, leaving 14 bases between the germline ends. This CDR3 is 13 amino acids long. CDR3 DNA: TGCAGTGCTAGGATCAGGGGTGGGGACACCATATATTTT. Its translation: CSARIRGGDTIYF.

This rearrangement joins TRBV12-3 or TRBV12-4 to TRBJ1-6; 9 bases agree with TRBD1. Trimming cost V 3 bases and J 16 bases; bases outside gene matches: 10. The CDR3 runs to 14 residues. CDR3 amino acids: CASSLTTGGSRLHF. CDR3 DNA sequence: TGTGCCAGCAGTTTGACGACAGGGGGGTCTAGACTCCACTTT.